Listed here are 18 T cell receptor beta chains from one sample, sequenced in a study of CD8 T cells in Susac syndrome. Reverse transcription of about 0.5 to 1 ug RNA was carried out with random hexamers. TCRdb re-called the immunoSEQ multiplex PCR reads through MiXCR, storing one row per CDR3 protein. The table shows some 190,000 distinct CDR3 sequences, with roughly 95% occurring only once. The sample comprised CD4+ T cells from PBMCs. All receptors derive from a human donor in good health.

This chain links TRBV20-1 with TRBJ2-7, with D unresolved. The germline V gene has CDR1 DFQATT and CDR2 SNEGSKA (reference sequence). V was shortened by 2 bases and J by 5 bases, with 7 bases between the two germline ends. CDR3 size: 11 residues. This CDR3 reads CSARRDDEQYF. CDR3 coding DNA: TGCAGTGCTAGAAGGGATGACGAGCAGTACTTC.

The chain recombines TRBV3-1 with TRBJ1-1; D gene uncertain. The CDR3 has 13 amino acids. V lost 2 bases and J lost 1, with 5 bases in between. Germline V lookup: CDR1 LGHDT, CDR2 YNNKEL (reference sequence). The CDR3 DNA is TGTGCCAGCAGCCAATACGGGAACACTGAAGCTTTCTTT. Amino acid sequence: CASSQYGNTEAFF.

The rearrangement uses TRBV20-1 and TRBJ1-1, with 9 bases lining up with TRBD1. This CDR3 region has 13 residues. The germline V gene encodes CDR1 DFQATT and CDR2 SNEGSKA (reference sequence). V shed 5 bases, J shed 5 bases, and the junction held 6 bases outside the gene matches. In DNA, the CDR3 is TGCAGTGCTGACAGGGGGATGGGTACTGAAGCTTTCTTT. Translation: CSADRGMGTEAFF.

The gene calls are TRBV29-1 and TRBJ1-2; no clear D. Trimming took off 0 bases at V and 5 bases at J, with 13 bases between the two ends. Germline V gene lookup returns CDR1 SQVTM and CDR2 ANQGSEA. This CDR3 contains 14 residues. The CDR3 nucleotides read TGCAGCGTTGAAGACCCCAGTTCGGAATATGGCTACACCTTC. Its protein is CSVEDPSSEYGYTF.

The J gene is TRBJ2-5, the V gene TRBV28; D is unresolved. CDR3 length equals 13 residues. V gave up 3 bases and J gave up 5 bases, with 10 bases separating them. CDR1 MDHEN and CDR2 SYDVKM come from the germline V gene. Here the CDR3 reads CASSFGSSETQYF. CDR3 coding DNA: TGTGCCAGCAGTTTTGGTAGCTCGGAGACCCAGTACTTC.

V gene TRBV27 combines with J gene TRBJ2-3; TRBD1 agrees at 10 bases. V shed 6 bases, J shed 2 bases, and the junction held 14 bases outside the gene matches. The CDR3 length is 18 residues. Germline lookup yields CDR1 MNHEY and CDR2 SMNVEV (reference sequence). CDR3 nucleotides: TGTGCCAGCAGAACCGGGGGGGGACAGGGGACATTCACAGATACGCAGTATTTT. The encoded protein is CASRTGGGQGTFTDTQYF.

The chain carries TRBV7-2 and TRBJ2-1; 9 positions match TRBD1. In germline, CDR1 is SGHTA, CDR2 FQGNSA. The V gene end was trimmed by 4 bases and the J gene end by 8 bases; junction bases not matched to a gene: 9. This CDR3 is built from 15 residues. The CDR3 sequence is CASSSGTGYGDEQFF. The CDR3 DNA reads TGTGCCAGCAGCTCCGGGACAGGGTATGGGGATGAGCAGTTCTTC.

This rearrangement joins TRBV20-1 to TRBJ1-1, with a weak D call TRBD1 (5 bases). CDR1 and CDR2 from the germline V gene are DFQATT and SNEGSKA (reference sequence). This CDR3 is built from 13 residues. Trimming shortened V by 5 bases and J by 3 bases, and 13 bases separated the two germline ends. The CDR3 region has the DNA TGCAGTGCTTCCGGGACGGCGGACACTGAAGCTTTCTTT. Translated, it gives CSASGTADTEAFF.

The chain carries TRBV5-1 and TRBJ2-1, with D tentatively TRBD2 (5 bases). Trimming pared 3 bases from V and 5 bases from J, leaving 9 bases between. Looked up from germline, CDR1 is SGHRS and CDR2 is YFSETQ. The CDR3 is 13 residues long. As DNA, the CDR3 is TGCGCCAGCAGCTGGACTGTGAACAATGAGCAGTTCTTC. Amino acids: CASSWTVNNEQFF.

The count of this clonotype is one. V is TRBV2 and J is TRBJ2-7, with unresolved D. The V gene lost 1 base and the J gene lost 6 bases, with 13 bases spanning the gap. Germline V gives CDR1 SNHLY, CDR2 FYNNEI. The CDR3 is 14 residues long. CDR3 amino acids: CASSEVGIQSEQYV. The CDR3 DNA sequence: TGTGCCAGCAGTGAAGTGGGGATTCAAAGCGAGCAGTACGTC.

V is TRBV3-1 and J is TRBJ1-2, with D tentatively TRBD1 (6 bases). The V gene's germline CDR1 is LGHDT and CDR2 YNNKEL (reference sequence). Trimming took off 0 bases at V and 8 bases at J, with 13 bases between the two ends. The CDR3 extends over 14 amino acids. CDR3 sequence (DNA): TGTGCCAGCAGCCAAGACTCAGGGGCAAAAGGCTACACCTTC. This encodes CASSQDSGAKGYTF.

This sequence joins TRBV29-1 and TRBJ2-7; TRBD1 agrees at 8 bases. The germline V gene encodes CDR1 SQVTM and CDR2 ANQGSEA. The CDR3 is 12 residues long. Losses at the gene ends were 6 bases for V and 7 bases for J; bases not matched to a gene: 8. The CDR3 loop reads CSVRGRLGEQYV. CDR3 nucleotides: TGCAGCGTCAGGGGGCGTTTAGGAGAGCAGTACGTC.

The chain combines TRBV23-1 with TRBJ1-2, with a possible D match to TRBD1 (5 bases). TRBV23-1 is an ORF for which the function is uncertain. Trimming stripped 7 bases from V and 5 bases from J, with 11 bases between. The CDR3 loop spans 12 amino acids. As DNA, the CDR3 is TGCGCCAGCAAGTCCAAGGGGTATGGCTACACCTTC. Its translation is CASKSKGYGYTF.

The CDR3 nucleotides read TGTGCCAGCAATGGGTTGTACTATGGCTACACCTTC. This translates into CASNGLYYGYTF. The chain has TRBV28 and TRBJ1-2; D is ambiguous. Trimming shortened V by 7 bases and J by 3 bases, and 9 bases separated the two germline ends. The germline CDR1 and CDR2 sequences are MDHEN and SYDVKM. This CDR3 is built from 12 residues.

This chain uses TRBV30 with TRBJ1-1, with D unclear. CDR1 GTSNPN and CDR2 SVGIG come from the germline V gene (reference sequence). Trimming removed 4 bases at V and 5 bases at J, with 14 bases between. This CDR3 is built from 13 residues. The CDR3 protein is CAWNPTERTEAFF. In nucleotides, the CDR3 is TGTGCCTGGAACCCTACAGAGAGGACTGAAGCTTTCTTT.

In its sample, this clonotype was seen once. The J gene is TRBJ2-5, the V gene TRBV5-6; 7 positions agree with TRBD1. This CDR3 has 15 residues. After removal of 4 bases from V and 5 bases from J, the junction contained 11 bases not matched to a gene. Germline values: CDR1 SGHDT, CDR2 YYEEEE. CDR3 nucleotides: TGTGCCAGCAGCACTAACAGGGGCGCCAGGGAGACCCAGTACTTC. Translating it yields CASSTNRGARETQYF.

V gene TRBV29-1 combines with J gene TRBJ2-7, with D perhaps matching TRBD2 (6 bases). The CDR3 is 12 residues long. V was pared by 4 bases and J by 9 bases, with 16 bases between. Germline-derived CDR1 and CDR2 are SQVTM and ANQGSEA. The CDR3 DNA reads as TGCAGCGTTGTTGTTTTAACCGGGGGGCAGTACTTC. Translation gives CSVVVLTGGQYF.

The table lists this clonotype with a count of one. J is TRBJ2-5 and V is TRBV20-1; possibly TRBD1 for D (6 bases). Germline-derived CDR1 and CDR2 are DFQATT and SNEGSKA (reference sequence). V was trimmed by 6 bases and J by 4 bases, leaving 21 bases between them. The CDR3 covers 15 residues. The CDR3 loop is CSAVPAQGSAETQYF. DNA of the CDR3: TGCAGTGCGGTCCCCGCACAGGGTTCGGCAGAGACCCAGTACTTC.